The present entry profiles one TCR beta chain with its context. The data derive from a study of CD8 T cells in Susac syndrome. The RNA, about 0.5 to 1 ug, was put through reverse transcription using random hexamers. The CDR3 of TCR beta was amplified by immunoSEQ multiplex PCR across 54 Vbeta and 13 Jbeta. One entry per CDR3 protein, called by TCRdb with MiXCR from the immunoSEQ multiplex PCR reads. The data contain roughly 150,000 distinct CDR3 sequences, 90% to 95% of them seen just once; the ten biggest clones take up 0.2% to 0.25%. This CDR3 contains 16 residues. Losses at the gene ends were 4 bases for V and 5 bases for J; bases not matched to a gene: 11. From germline, CDR1 is SGDLS and CDR2 YYNGEE. TCR beta was sequenced from blood CD8+ and CD4+ T cells. The multiple sclerosis control group consisted of treatment-naive patients whose relapsing-remitting disease, which was either stable or active, fulfilled revised McDonald criteria. Negative isolation yielded CD8+ and CD4+ T cells; FACS enriched TEMRA cells.

The source material was CD8+ T cells from PBMCs. This chain joins TRBV9 and TRBJ2-1; 8 bases match TRBD2. The TCR was taken from a human donor with multiple sclerosis. CDR3 sequence: CASSSSGAGANNEQFF. CDR3 nucleotides: TGTGCCAGCAGCAGCTCGGGAGCGGGGGCCAACAATGAGCAGTTCTTC. The full variable domain, with the rest looked up from reference TRBV9 and TRBJ2-1, is DSGVTQTPKHLITATGQRVTLRCSPRSGDLSVYWYQQSLDQGLQFLIQYYNGEERAKGNILERFSAQQFPDLHSELNLSSLELGDSALYFCASSSSGAGANNEQFFGPGTRLTVL.